Given below is one TCR beta chain in context. Antigen: not known. The data originate from a study of shared clonotypes between healthy human individuals. Study-level results: The sole specimen, blood, was sampled, and tissue repertoires likely differ.

The protocol was immunoSEQ multiplex PCR, while the TCRdb copy is restricted to in-frame clones and leaves out a portion. The sample shows a few million clones, more than 90% of them seen only once. Every one of the donors was a Caucasian adult that lived in Nashville, Tennessee. Both subsets, CD45RA+ naive and CD45RA-negative memory, were split from the CD4+ cells. Germline V CDR1 and CDR2: SGHVS, FQNEAQ. The CDR3 totals 16 residues. Germline trimming cut 2 bases from V and 1 base from J; bases unmatched to any gene: 4. Input material: naive CD4+ T cells sorted from blood. Indicated subset: CD45RA+ positively selected. The receptor comes from a man younger than 30 in good health. V is TRBV7-8 and J is TRBJ2-7; 11 nucleotides align to TRBD1. The CDR3 reads CASSLSGQGGSYEQYF. The CDR3 nucleotides read TGTGCCAGCAGCTTATCGGGACAGGGGGGTTCCTACGAGCAGTACTTC.